This is a list of T cell receptor beta chains from one sample in a study of cytomegalovirus exposure and HLA in healthy donors. Sequencing used immunoSEQ multiplex PCR; TCRdb keeps in-frame clones, though not all of them. This repertoire shows around 100,000 clones, around 66% found once; its top ten account for about 3.8%. Sequenced input: PBMCs. The receptors stem from a young man in good health and CMV-seronegative. CDR3s include the opening cysteine and the closing phenylalanine or tryptophan. The order of the fields is D gene, J gene, V gene, clone size, CDR3 DNA, CDR3 protein. D genes are given only for firm matches. Clone size is shown for a subset of rows, as once, few, many or a class of expanded clone.

d_gene: NA; j_gene: TRBJ1-5; v_gene: TRBV28; abundance: few; CDR3nt: TGTGCCAGCAGCCTAGAAGGGACACAAAATCAGCCCCAGCATTTT; CDR3aa: CASSLEGTQNQPQHF
d_gene: TRBD1; j_gene: TRBJ2-7; v_gene: TRBV9; abundance: NA; CDR3nt: TGTGCCAGCAGCCCCTCGGGACAGGGCTCACGGGCCCTCTACGAGCAGTACTTC; CDR3aa: CASSPSGQGSRALYEQYF
d_gene: TRBD1; j_gene: TRBJ1-1; v_gene: TRBV7-9; abundance: NA; CDR3nt: TGTGCCAGCAGCTCACAGACAGGGAATAAGGAAGCTTTCTTT; CDR3aa: CASSSQTGNKEAFF
d_gene: NA; j_gene: TRBJ1-1; v_gene: TRBV29-1; abundance: NA; CDR3nt: TGCAGCTTGAGGAGGGATGGGGGTAGAGCTTTCTTT; CDR3aa: CSLRRDGGRAFF
d_gene: NA; j_gene: TRBJ1-1; v_gene: TRBV18; abundance: few; CDR3nt: TGTGCCAGCTCACCCTCCGGGGTACGGCGAACTGAAGCTTTCTTT; CDR3aa: CASSPSGVRRTEAFF
d_gene: TRBD1; j_gene: TRBJ2-7; v_gene: TRBV5-1; abundance: NA; CDR3nt: TGCGCCAGCAGCTCGGGACAGTTCTCCTACGAGCAGTACTTC; CDR3aa: CASSSGQFSYEQYF
d_gene: TRBD1; j_gene: TRBJ2-7; v_gene: TRBV6-6; abundance: NA; CDR3nt: TGTGCCAGCAGTTACGGACAGGGGTCGTACGAGCAGTACTTC; CDR3aa: CASSYGQGSYEQYF
d_gene: NA; j_gene: TRBJ1-1; v_gene: TRBV21-1; abundance: few; CDR3nt: TGTGCCAGCAGCAAACGTACAGGGAGTACTGAAGCTTTCTTT; CDR3aa: CASSKRTGSTEAFF
d_gene: TRBD1; j_gene: TRBJ1-2; v_gene: TRBV28; abundance: NA; CDR3nt: TGTGCCAGCAGTTTATCCGGGACAGGGGGCGGAAACTATGGCTACACCTTC; CDR3aa: CASSLSGTGGGNYGYTF
d_gene: TRBD2; j_gene: TRBJ2-1; v_gene: TRBV7-2; abundance: few; CDR3nt: TGTGCCAGCAGCCAGGGACTAGCTCTCAATGAGCAGTTCTTC; CDR3aa: CASSQGLALNEQFF
d_gene: TRBD2; j_gene: TRBJ2-7; v_gene: TRBV7-9; abundance: NA; CDR3nt: TGTGCCAGCAGCCCACCTGCGGGACTAGCGGGTTACGAGCAGTACTTC; CDR3aa: CASSPPAGLAGYEQYF
d_gene: TRBD2; j_gene: TRBJ2-7; v_gene: TRBV28; abundance: few; CDR3nt: TGTGCCAGCAGTTTGATAGCGGGAGGGTCTCCGTACGAGCAGTACTTC; CDR3aa: CASSLIAGGSPYEQYF
d_gene: NA; j_gene: TRBJ1-2; v_gene: TRBV9; abundance: NA; CDR3nt: TGTGCCAGCAGCGAGGGGGTGAATGGCTACACCTTC; CDR3aa: CASSEGVNGYTF
d_gene: TRBD1; j_gene: TRBJ1-2; v_gene: TRBV4-2; abundance: NA; CDR3nt: TGTGCCAGCAGCCCGGGACAGGCTCTATATAACTATGGCTACACCTTC; CDR3aa: CASSPGQALYNYGYTF
d_gene: TRBD1; j_gene: TRBJ1-1; v_gene: TRBV28; abundance: NA; CDR3nt: TGTGCCAGCAGTTTAGCCGACAGGGGCACTGAAGCTTTCTTT; CDR3aa: CASSLADRGTEAFF
d_gene: NA; j_gene: TRBJ2-5; v_gene: TRBV5-6; abundance: NA; CDR3nt: TGTGCCAGCAGCCACCAGGGTAACCAAGAGACCCAGTACTTC; CDR3aa: CASSHQGNQETQYF
d_gene: NA; j_gene: TRBJ1-3; v_gene: TRBV6-1; abundance: NA; CDR3nt: TGTGCCAGTTGCGGTCCCTCTGGAAACACCATATATTTT; CDR3aa: CASCGPSGNTIYF
d_gene: NA; j_gene: TRBJ1-1; v_gene: TRBV28; abundance: NA; CDR3nt: TGTGCCAGCAGTTTTTGGGGGGCTGAAGCTTTCTTT; CDR3aa: CASSFWGAEAFF
d_gene: NA; j_gene: TRBJ2-1; v_gene: TRBV27; abundance: NA; CDR3nt: TGTGCCAGCAGTCCCCTGGACAGCCAGCAGTTCTTC; CDR3aa: CASSPLDSQQFF
d_gene: NA; j_gene: TRBJ1-1; v_gene: TRBV9; abundance: NA; CDR3nt: TGTGCCAGCAGCGTAGTTGGGGCCACTGAAGCTTTCTTT; CDR3aa: CASSVVGATEAFF
d_gene: NA; j_gene: TRBJ2-1; v_gene: TRBV7-3; abundance: once; CDR3nt: TGTGCCAGCAGCTTAAGTAGCGGAATGACTGAGCAGTTCTTC; CDR3aa: CASSLSSGMTEQFF
d_gene: NA; j_gene: TRBJ1-5; v_gene: TRBV6-6; abundance: few; CDR3nt: TGTGCCAGCAGCGGGGGGGGACATATTAGCAATCAGCCCCAGCATTTT; CDR3aa: CASSGGGHISNQPQHF
d_gene: NA; j_gene: TRBJ1-5; v_gene: TRBV2; abundance: NA; CDR3nt: TGTGCCAGCAGTGAAGGGCAGGGAAATTATCAGCCCCAGCATTTT; CDR3aa: CASSEGQGNYQPQHF
d_gene: TRBD2; j_gene: TRBJ2-2; v_gene: TRBV29-1; abundance: NA; CDR3nt: TGCAGCGGCTCTAGCGGGTCGAACACCGGGGAGCTGTTTTTT; CDR3aa: CSGSSGSNTGELFF
d_gene: NA; j_gene: TRBJ2-4; v_gene: TRBV14; abundance: NA; CDR3nt: TGTGCCAGCAGCCAAGGTCGCAGGGCTACCAAAAACATTCAGTACTTC; CDR3aa: CASSQGRRATKNIQYF
d_gene: NA; j_gene: TRBJ1-1; v_gene: TRBV9; abundance: NA; CDR3nt: TGTGCCAGCAGCGAATCAGGGGACACTGAAGCTTTCTTT; CDR3aa: CASSESGDTEAFF
d_gene: TRBD2; j_gene: TRBJ2-3; v_gene: TRBV25-1; abundance: NA; CDR3nt: TGTGCCAGCAGTGAGCGGGGGGGTGGCACAGATACGCAGTATTTT; CDR3aa: CASSERGGGTDTQYF
d_gene: NA; j_gene: TRBJ1-1; v_gene: TRBV10-1; abundance: NA; CDR3nt: TGCGCCAGCAGTTGGGGAGGGGAGACTGAAGCTTTCTTT; CDR3aa: CASSWGGETEAFF
d_gene: NA; j_gene: TRBJ1-2; v_gene: TRBV7-2; abundance: NA; CDR3nt: TGTGCCAGCAGCTTAGCACCAGGGCCGCCGGATGGCTACACCTTC; CDR3aa: CASSLAPGPPDGYTF
d_gene: NA; j_gene: TRBJ2-1; v_gene: TRBV27; abundance: few; CDR3nt: TGTGCCAGCAGTTTATCTACTTCCTACAATGAGCAGTTCTTC; CDR3aa: CASSLSTSYNEQFF
d_gene: TRBD1; j_gene: TRBJ2-2; v_gene: TRBV6-1; abundance: NA; CDR3nt: TGTGCCAGCAGTGCCAGGGGGCGCAAATTGCCCGGGGAGCTGTTTTTT; CDR3aa: CASSARGRKLPGELFF
d_gene: TRBD1; j_gene: TRBJ2-3; v_gene: TRBV27; abundance: few; CDR3nt: TGTGCCAGCAGTTGCCTGACAGGGGGTGGCACAGATACGCAGTATTTT; CDR3aa: CASSCLTGGGTDTQYF
d_gene: TRBD1; j_gene: TRBJ1-5; v_gene: TRBV30; abundance: NA; CDR3nt: TGTGCCTGGAGTGGCCCCGGGACAGGGAATCAGCCCCAGCATTTT; CDR3aa: CAWSGPGTGNQPQHF
d_gene: NA; j_gene: TRBJ2-7; v_gene: TRBV6-6; abundance: NA; CDR3nt: TGTGCCAGCAGTTACTCGACAGAGCAGTACTTC; CDR3aa: CASSYSTEQYF
d_gene: NA; j_gene: TRBJ2-2; v_gene: TRBV9; abundance: NA; CDR3nt: TGTGCCAGCAGCTATATGGGGGGGCAGGGCACCGGGGAGCTGTTTTTT; CDR3aa: CASSYMGGQGTGELFF
d_gene: NA; j_gene: TRBJ2-7; v_gene: TRBV5-4; abundance: NA; CDR3nt: TGTGCCAGCAGCATCCTTGCGGGGCAGACCCCCTACGAGCAGTACTTC; CDR3aa: CASSILAGQTPYEQYF
d_gene: NA; j_gene: TRBJ1-1; v_gene: TRBV7-9; abundance: NA; CDR3nt: TGTGCCAGCAAGGATCAGGCTGAAGCTTTCTTT; CDR3aa: CASKDQAEAFF
d_gene: NA; j_gene: TRBJ1-1; v_gene: TRBV18; abundance: few; CDR3nt: TGTGCCAGCTCCCCTAAGGACGGACTGACTGAAGCTTTCTTT; CDR3aa: CASSPKDGLTEAFF
d_gene: TRBD2; j_gene: TRBJ2-7; v_gene: TRBV18; abundance: NA; CDR3nt: TGTGCCAGCTCACCACCATCCCGCGGGGGGGCCCAGTACGAGCAGTACTTC; CDR3aa: CASSPPSRGGAQYEQYF
d_gene: TRBD1; j_gene: TRBJ2-7; v_gene: TRBV27; abundance: NA; CDR3nt: TGTGCCAGCAGTTTTGGGGACAGCCTGGATTACGAGCAGTACTTC; CDR3aa: CASSFGDSLDYEQYF
d_gene: NA; j_gene: TRBJ2-1; v_gene: TRBV7-2; abundance: NA; CDR3nt: TGTGCCAGCAGCGCCGGCGTTGGCGGCTTTGCTGAGCAGTTCTTC; CDR3aa: CASSAGVGGFAEQFF
d_gene: NA; j_gene: TRBJ1-2; v_gene: TRBV6-5; abundance: few; CDR3nt: TGTGCCAGCAGTCCCCTGACAGGTGATGGCTACACCTTC; CDR3aa: CASSPLTGDGYTF
d_gene: TRBD1; j_gene: TRBJ1-5; v_gene: TRBV9; abundance: NA; CDR3nt: TGTGCCAGCAGCTCCAGGGGGAATAGCAATCAGCCCCAGCATTTT; CDR3aa: CASSSRGNSNQPQHF
d_gene: NA; j_gene: TRBJ1-5; v_gene: TRBV30; abundance: NA; CDR3nt: TGTGCCTGGAGTGTACAGGGTGTCGGCCAGCCCCAGCATTTT; CDR3aa: CAWSVQGVGQPQHF
d_gene: NA; j_gene: TRBJ1-5; v_gene: TRBV10-3; abundance: NA; CDR3nt: TGTGCCATCAAAAGCACAGGGTACAATCAGCCCCAGCATTTT; CDR3aa: CAIKSTGYNQPQHF
d_gene: TRBD1; j_gene: TRBJ1-1; v_gene: TRBV7-9; abundance: few; CDR3nt: TGTGCCGGGCATAGACAGGGGTCGAACACTGAAGCTTTCTTT; CDR3aa: CAGHRQGSNTEAFF
d_gene: NA; j_gene: TRBJ2-4; v_gene: TRBV2; abundance: NA; CDR3nt: TGTGCCTACAGGGCAGGCTACATTCAGTACTTC; CDR3aa: CAYRAGYIQYF
d_gene: TRBD2; j_gene: TRBJ2-3; v_gene: TRBV6-6; abundance: NA; CDR3nt: TGTGCCAGCAGTTATTGGTCGCGGGGGGGCAAAGATACGCAGTATTTT; CDR3aa: CASSYWSRGGKDTQYF
d_gene: NA; j_gene: TRBJ2-5; v_gene: TRBV7-6; abundance: NA; CDR3nt: TGTGCCAGCAGCCCACGCTTCAGGGAACAAGAGACCCAGTACTTC; CDR3aa: CASSPRFREQETQYF
d_gene: TRBD2; j_gene: TRBJ2-7; v_gene: TRBV7-2; abundance: NA; CDR3nt: TGTGCCAGCAGCTTAGGGGGGGGTTACGAGCAGTACTTC; CDR3aa: CASSLGGGYEQYF
d_gene: TRBD1; j_gene: TRBJ1-6; v_gene: TRBV7-9; abundance: NA; CDR3nt: TGTGCCAGCAGCTTATTAACAGGGGGTAATTCACCCCTCCACTTT; CDR3aa: CASSLLTGGNSPLHF
d_gene: NA; j_gene: TRBJ2-2; v_gene: TRBV19; abundance: NA; CDR3nt: TGTGCCAGTAGAGATACTAGCCCCGCCGGGGAGCTGTTTTTT; CDR3aa: CASRDTSPAGELFF
d_gene: NA; j_gene: TRBJ2-7; v_gene: TRBV10-3; abundance: NA; CDR3nt: TGTGCCACCGACGGGGGGCGAATTACGTACTTC; CDR3aa: CATDGGRITYF
d_gene: NA; j_gene: TRBJ2-5; v_gene: TRBV11-2; abundance: NA; CDR3nt: TGTGCCAGCAGCTTATCGCTAGCGCCGGAGACCCAGTACTTC; CDR3aa: CASSLSLAPETQYF
d_gene: NA; j_gene: TRBJ2-3; v_gene: TRBV12-5; abundance: once; CDR3nt: TGTGCTAGGGGCAACACAGATACGCAGTATTTT; CDR3aa: CARGNTDTQYF
d_gene: NA; j_gene: TRBJ1-1; v_gene: TRBV27; abundance: NA; CDR3nt: TGTGCCAGCAGTCGCGTCCCTTTCACTGAAGCTTTCTTT; CDR3aa: CASSRVPFTEAFF
d_gene: TRBD2; j_gene: TRBJ2-7; v_gene: TRBV19; abundance: once; CDR3nt: TGTGCCAGTATGGGGTCGACTAGCCGCTACGAGCAGTACTTC; CDR3aa: CASMGSTSRYEQYF